Following are 7 T cell receptor beta chains from one sample sequenced in a study of CD8 T cells in ankylosing spondylitis. Each CDR3 protein gets one entry after TCRdb re-called the 5' RACE reads with MiXCR. The sample includes about 400,000 distinct CDR3 sequences, 20% to 25% of them seen just once. The source material was blood, either unsorted or a sorted T cell fraction (not recorded which). These receptors all come from a male donor with ankylosing spondylitis or in good health (not recorded which).

The table lists this clonotype with a few counts. This sequence joins TRBV5-1 and TRBJ1-2; D might be TRBD1 (6 bases). This CDR3 is built from 13 residues. Trimming took 3 bases from V and 6 from J, leaving 12 bases between them. Germline lookup yields CDR1 SGHRS and CDR2 YFSETQ. The CDR3 nucleotides read TGCGCCAGCAGCTCCTGGGGGGGCGATGGCTACACCTTC. Translated: CASSSWGGDGYTF.

The gene calls are TRBV30 and TRBJ2-4; D possibly corresponds to TRBD1 (6 bases). Germline V gene data show CDR1 as GTSNPN and CDR2 as SVGIG (reference sequence). The CDR3 consists of 13 residues. The germline V and J ends were trimmed by 1 base and 12 bases, with 16 bases remaining between them. The CDR3 protein is CAWSETGSGTQYF. The CDR3 nucleotides are TGTGCCTGGAGTGAAACAGGGAGTGGCACTCAGTACTTC. The full variable domain, rest sourced from reference TRBV30 and TRBJ2-4, is SQTIHQWPATLVQPVGSPLSLECTVEGTSNPNLYWYRQAAGRGLQLLFYSVGIGQISSEVPQNLSASRPQDRQFILSSKKLLLSDSGFYLCAWSETGSGTQYFGAGTRLSVL.

The chain has TRBV7-9 and TRBJ2-7; possible D gene TRBD2, 5 bases. Per germline, CDR1 SEHNR and CDR2 FQNEAQ (reference sequence). There are 13 residues in the CDR3. V lost 5 bases and J lost 7, with 15 bases in between. The DNA of the CDR3 is TGTGCCAGCAGCCCTGAGTTAACGGGAGAGCAGTACTTC. Protein: CASSPELTGEQYF.

The table lists this clonotype with a few counts. The CDR3 bases are TGTGCCAGCAGCCACGGACTAGCGTATGAGCAGTTCTTC. It specifies CASSHGLAYEQFF. The V gene is TRBV12-3 or TRBV12-4, the J gene TRBJ2-1, with 9 bases aligning to TRBD2. V trimming: 6 bases; J trimming: 8 bases; junction bases outside the gene matches: 5. The CDR3 has 13 residues.

J is TRBJ1-5 and V is TRBV12-3 or TRBV12-4; D remains ambiguous. Trimming took 3 bases from V and 3 from J, leaving 6 bases between them. CDR3 length equals 13 residues. The CDR3 loop is CASSFGFNQPQHF. CDR3 nucleotide sequence: TGTGCCAGCAGTTTCGGGTTCAATCAGCCCCAGCATTTT.

The chain recombines TRBV15 with TRBJ2-3; D gene unclear. This CDR3 is 12 amino acids long. Germline CDR1 LNHNV, CDR2 YYDKDF (reference sequence). Trimming removed 8 bases from V and 5 bases from J, with 11 bases in between. The chain's CDR3 is CATYRPGDTQYF. The CDR3 coding sequence is TGTGCCACCTACCGACCGGGAGATACGCAGTATTTT.

V and J are TRBV29-1 and TRBJ1-1, with 7 bases fitting TRBD1. V gave up 0 bases and J gave up 7 bases; unmatched junction bases: 5. CDR1 and CDR2 from the germline V gene are SQVTM and ANQGSEA. The CDR3 has 13 residues. In DNA form, the CDR3 reads TGCAGCGTTGAAGAACAGGGGTGGGGTGAAGCTTTCTTT. Its protein is CSVEEQGWGEAFF.